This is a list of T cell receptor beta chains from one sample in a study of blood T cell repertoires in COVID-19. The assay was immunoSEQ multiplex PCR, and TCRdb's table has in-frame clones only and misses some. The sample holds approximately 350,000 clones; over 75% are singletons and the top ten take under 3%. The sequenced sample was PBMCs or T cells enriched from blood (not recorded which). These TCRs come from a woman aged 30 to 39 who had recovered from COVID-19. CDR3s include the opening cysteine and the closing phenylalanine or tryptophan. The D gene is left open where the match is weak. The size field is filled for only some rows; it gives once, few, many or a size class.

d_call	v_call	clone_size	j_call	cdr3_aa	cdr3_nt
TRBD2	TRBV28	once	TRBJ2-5	CASSFGLAGVTWETQYF	TGTGCCAGCAGTTTCGGACTAGCGGGAGTGACATGGGAGACCCAGTACTTC
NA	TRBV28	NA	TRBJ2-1	CASSLGGGRSSYNEQFF	TGTGCCAGCAGTTTAGGAGGGGGCAGAAGCTCCTACAATGAGCAGTTCTTC
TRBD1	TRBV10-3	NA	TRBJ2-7	CAIRPGQSYEQYF	TGTGCCATCAGGCCGGGACAGTCCTACGAGCAGTACTTC
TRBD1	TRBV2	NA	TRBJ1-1	CASSAGTGARTEAFF	TGTGCCAGCAGTGCGGGGACAGGGGCGAGGACTGAAGCTTTCTTT
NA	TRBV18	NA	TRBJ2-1	CASSLQGGPFDEQFF	TGTGCCAGCTCCCTCCAGGGCGGCCCATTCGATGAGCAGTTCTTC
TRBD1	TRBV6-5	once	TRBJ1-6	CATLGDRGYNSPLHF	TGTGCCACGCTTGGGGACAGGGGGTATAATTCACCCCTCCACTTT
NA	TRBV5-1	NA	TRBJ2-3	CASRGVAIDTQYF	TGCGCCAGCAGAGGGGTAGCCATAGATACGCAGTATTTT
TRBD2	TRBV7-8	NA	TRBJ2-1	CASSLGVPGGNEQFF	TGTGCCAGCAGCTTAGGAGTCCCGGGGGGCAATGAGCAGTTCTTC
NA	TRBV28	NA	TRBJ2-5	CASDPLRGHSRGRRETQYF	TGTGCCAGCGACCCCCTAAGGGGACATAGTAGGGGGAGACGGGAGACCCAGTACTTC
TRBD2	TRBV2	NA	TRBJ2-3	CASSDGTSGAHAQYF	TGTGCCAGCAGTGACGGGACTAGCGGGGCCCATGCGCAGTATTTT
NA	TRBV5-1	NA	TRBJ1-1	CASSEGQPNTEAFF	TGCGCCAGCAGCGAAGGACAGCCGAACACTGAAGCTTTCTTT
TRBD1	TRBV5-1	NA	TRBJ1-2	CASSVGQAFTNYGYTF	TGCGCCAGCAGCGTGGGACAGGCCTTCACCAACTATGGCTACACCTTC
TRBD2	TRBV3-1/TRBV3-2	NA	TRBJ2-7	CASSQESLAGYEQYF	TGTGCCAGCAGCCAAGAATCGCTAGCGGGGTACGAGCAGTACTTC
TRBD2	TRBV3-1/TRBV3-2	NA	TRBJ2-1	CASSSNGVVAGVGYNEQFF	TGTGCCAGCAGCTCAAATGGGGTCGTGGCGGGAGTGGGCTACAATGAGCAGTTCTTC
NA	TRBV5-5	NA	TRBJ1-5	CASSPTDLSNQPQHF	TGTGCCAGCAGCCCGACAGATCTGAGCAATCAGCCCCAGCATTTT
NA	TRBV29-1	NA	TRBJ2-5	CSVEAGSTPRTQYF	TGCAGCGTTGAGGCGGGTAGTACCCCACGAACCCAGTACTTC
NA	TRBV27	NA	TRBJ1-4	CASRPRGNEKLFF	TGTGCCAGCAGACCCCGCGGTAATGAAAAACTGTTTTTT
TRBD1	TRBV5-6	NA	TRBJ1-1	CASSLRQGGWEAFF	TGTGCCAGCAGCTTGCGACAGGGGGGCTGGGAAGCTTTCTTT
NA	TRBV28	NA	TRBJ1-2	CASSSGYRDPYGYTF	TGTGCCAGCAGTTCTGGCTACAGGGATCCCTATGGCTACACCTTC
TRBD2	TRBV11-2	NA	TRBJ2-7	CASSVGTSGSYEQYF	TGTGCCAGCAGCGTAGGGACTAGCGGGAGTTACGAGCAGTACTTC
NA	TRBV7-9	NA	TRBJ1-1	CASSPARGGIGTEAFF	TGTGCCAGCAGCCCAGCGAGGGGGGGAATTGGTACTGAAGCTTTCTTT
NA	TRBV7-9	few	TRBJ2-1	CASSFDIDNEQFF	TGTGCCAGCAGTTTCGACATTGACAATGAGCAGTTCTTC
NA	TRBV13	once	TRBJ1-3	CASSYTGTSGNTIYF	TGTGCCAGCAGCTATACCGGGACATCTGGAAACACCATATATTTT
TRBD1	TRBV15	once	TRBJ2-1	CATSRERGPLNEQFF	TGTGCCACCAGCAGAGAAAGGGGGCCGTTGAATGAGCAGTTCTTC
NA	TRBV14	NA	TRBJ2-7	CASSQEYYEQYF	TGTGCCAGCAGCCAAGAATACTACGAGCAGTACTTC
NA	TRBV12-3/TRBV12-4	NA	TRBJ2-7	CASSRDDYEQYF	TGTGCCAGCAGTCGGGATGACTACGAGCAGTACTTC
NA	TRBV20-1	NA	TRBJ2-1	CSASGEVNGKTWYNEQFF	TGCAGTGCTAGTGGGGAGGTTAACGGGAAGACGTGGTACAATGAGCAGTTCTTC
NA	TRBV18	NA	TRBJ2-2	CASSPNGVANGELFF	TGTGCCAGCTCGCCAAACGGGGTGGCGAACGGGGAGCTGTTTTTT
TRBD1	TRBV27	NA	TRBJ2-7	CASSNRGLGNEQYF	TGTGCCAGCAGCAACAGGGGGCTCGGGAACGAGCAGTACTTC
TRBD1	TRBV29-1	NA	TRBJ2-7	CSILQGIHEQYF	TGCAGCATACTACAGGGGATCCACGAGCAGTACTTC
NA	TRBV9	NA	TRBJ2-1	CASSGPEGDEQFF	TGTGCCAGCAGCGGACCCGAGGGGGACGAGCAGTTCTTC
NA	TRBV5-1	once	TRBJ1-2	CASSFHSPEGGYTF	TGCGCCAGCAGCTTTCATTCTCCTGAGGGTGGCTACACCTTC
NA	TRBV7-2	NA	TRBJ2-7	CASSLSQGGEQYF	TGTGCCAGCAGCTTAAGTCAGGGGGGCGAGCAGTACTTC
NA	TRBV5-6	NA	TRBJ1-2	CASSSPRQEHNGYTF	TGTGCCAGCAGCTCCCCAAGACAGGAACACAATGGCTACACCTTC
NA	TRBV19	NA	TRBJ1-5	CASSGAGEFNSNQPQHF	TGTGCCAGTAGTGGTGCGGGGGAGTTCAATAGCAATCAGCCCCAGCATTTT
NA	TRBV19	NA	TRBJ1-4	CASSIVAAAGEKLFF	TGTGCCAGTAGTATAGTAGCGGCAGCAGGTGAAAAACTGTTTTTT
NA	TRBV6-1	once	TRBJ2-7	CASSEALRGSYEQYF	TGTGCCAGCAGTGAAGCGCTTAGGGGATCCTACGAGCAGTACTTC
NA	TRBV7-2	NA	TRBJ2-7	CASSPYPGPPIF	TGTGCCAGCAGCCCGTACCCGGGTCCCCCTATTTTC
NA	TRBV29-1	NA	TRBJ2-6	CSVEDRDGSGANVLTF	TGCAGCGTTGAAGACAGGGATGGTTCTGGGGCCAACGTCCTGACTTTC
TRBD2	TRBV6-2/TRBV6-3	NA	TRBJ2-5	CASSSRGGPRTQYF	TGTGCCAGCAGTTCGCGGGGGGGCCCACGGACCCAGTACTTC
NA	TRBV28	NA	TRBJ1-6	CASSSPQGNNSPLHF	TGTGCCAGCAGTTCCCCACAGGGTAATAATTCACCCCTCCACTTT
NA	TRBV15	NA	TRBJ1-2	CATSPETAYGYTF	TGTGCCACCAGCCCGGAGACAGCCTATGGCTACACCTTC
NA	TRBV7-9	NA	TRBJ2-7	CASSPRDSGNPYEQYF	TGTGCCAGCAGCCCGCGGGACTCAGGGAATCCCTACGAGCAGTACTTC
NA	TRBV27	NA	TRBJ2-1	CASSPLDYYNEQFF	TGTGCCAGCAGTCCCCTCGACTACTACAATGAGCAGTTCTTC
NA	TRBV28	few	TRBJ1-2	CASSRPPVYEGYTF	TGTGCCAGCAGCCGCCCGCCGGTATATGAGGGCTACACCTTC
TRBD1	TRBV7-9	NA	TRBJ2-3	CASRPGRGLADTQYF	TGTGCCAGCCGTCCGGGCAGGGGGCTGGCAGATACGCAGTATTTT
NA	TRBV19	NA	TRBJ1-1	CASFRVTVGTEAFF	TGTGCCAGCTTCAGGGTGACTGTGGGCACTGAAGCTTTCTTT
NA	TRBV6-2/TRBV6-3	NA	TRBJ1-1	CASSRGSGTEAFF	TGTGCCAGCAGCCGTGGATCGGGTACTGAAGCTTTCTTT
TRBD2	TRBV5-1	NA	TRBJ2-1	CASSLAASGYNEQFF	TGCGCCAGCAGCTTGGCGGCTAGCGGGTACAATGAGCAGTTCTTC
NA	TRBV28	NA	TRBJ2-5	CASRQGGKTQYF	TGTGCCAGCAGACAGGGGGGGAAGACCCAGTACTTC
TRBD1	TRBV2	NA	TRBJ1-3	CASSATGGSDTIYF	TGTGCCAGCAGTGCGACAGGGGGCTCGGACACCATATATTTT
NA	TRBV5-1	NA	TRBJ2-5	CASSLKGGIETQYF	TGCGCCAGCAGCTTGAAAGGGGGTATAGAGACCCAGTACTTC
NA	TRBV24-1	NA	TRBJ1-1	CATSATGRGTEAFF	TGTGCCACCAGTGCCACGGGTCGTGGCACTGAAGCTTTCTTT
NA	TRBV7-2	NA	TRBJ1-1	CASTRRENTEAFF	TGTGCCAGCACACGGAGGGAGAACACTGAAGCTTTCTTT
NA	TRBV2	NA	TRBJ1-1	CASSAGGEGDTEAFF	TGTGCCAGCAGTGCCGGGGGGGAAGGGGACACTGAAGCTTTCTTT